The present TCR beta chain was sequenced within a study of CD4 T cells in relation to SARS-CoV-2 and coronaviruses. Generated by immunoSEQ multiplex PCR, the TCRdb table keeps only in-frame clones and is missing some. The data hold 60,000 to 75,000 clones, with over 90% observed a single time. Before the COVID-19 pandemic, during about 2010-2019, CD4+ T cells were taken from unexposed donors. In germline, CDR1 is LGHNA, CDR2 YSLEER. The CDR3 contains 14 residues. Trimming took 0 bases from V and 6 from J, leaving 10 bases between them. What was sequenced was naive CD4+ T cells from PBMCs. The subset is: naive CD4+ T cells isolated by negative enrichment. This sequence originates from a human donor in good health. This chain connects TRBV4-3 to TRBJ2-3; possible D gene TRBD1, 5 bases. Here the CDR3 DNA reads TGCGCCAGCAGCCAAGATCAGGGTTGGGATACGCAGTATTTT. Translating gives CASSQDQGWDTQYF.